This T cell receptor (beta chain) originates from a study of CD8+ T cells in alopecia areata. The CDR3 consists of 11 residues. V lost 3 bases to trimming and J lost 7 bases, with 6 bases between them. Per the germline V gene, CDR1 is GTSNPN and CDR2 is SVGIG (reference sequence). cDNA prepared by RNA extraction and subsequent reverse transcription served as the template for sequencing. Sequenced by immunoSEQ multiplex PCR; TCRdb stores in-frame clones only, minus some. The data show about 110,000 clones, under 60% seen once. V gene TRBV30 combines with J gene TRBJ2-2; D is unresolved. Sequenced input: NKG2D-low CD8+ T cells sorted from blood. The sequence was collected from a human donor with alopecia areata. The CDR3 protein is CAWRESGELFF. The CDR3 coding sequence is TGTGCCTGGAGGGAAAGCGGGGAGCTGTTTTTT.